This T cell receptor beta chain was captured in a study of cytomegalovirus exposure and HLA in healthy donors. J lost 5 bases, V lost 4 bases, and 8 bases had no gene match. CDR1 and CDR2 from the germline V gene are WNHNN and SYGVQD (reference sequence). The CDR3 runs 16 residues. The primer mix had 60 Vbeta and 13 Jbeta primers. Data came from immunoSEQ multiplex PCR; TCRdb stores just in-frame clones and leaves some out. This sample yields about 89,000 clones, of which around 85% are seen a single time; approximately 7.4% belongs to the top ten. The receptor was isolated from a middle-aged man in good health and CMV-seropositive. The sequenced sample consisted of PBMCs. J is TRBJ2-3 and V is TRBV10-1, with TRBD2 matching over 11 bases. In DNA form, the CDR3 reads TGCGCCAGCAGTGCGTTCGCTAGCGGGGGGAGAGATACGCAGTATTTT. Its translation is CASSAFASGGRDTQYF.